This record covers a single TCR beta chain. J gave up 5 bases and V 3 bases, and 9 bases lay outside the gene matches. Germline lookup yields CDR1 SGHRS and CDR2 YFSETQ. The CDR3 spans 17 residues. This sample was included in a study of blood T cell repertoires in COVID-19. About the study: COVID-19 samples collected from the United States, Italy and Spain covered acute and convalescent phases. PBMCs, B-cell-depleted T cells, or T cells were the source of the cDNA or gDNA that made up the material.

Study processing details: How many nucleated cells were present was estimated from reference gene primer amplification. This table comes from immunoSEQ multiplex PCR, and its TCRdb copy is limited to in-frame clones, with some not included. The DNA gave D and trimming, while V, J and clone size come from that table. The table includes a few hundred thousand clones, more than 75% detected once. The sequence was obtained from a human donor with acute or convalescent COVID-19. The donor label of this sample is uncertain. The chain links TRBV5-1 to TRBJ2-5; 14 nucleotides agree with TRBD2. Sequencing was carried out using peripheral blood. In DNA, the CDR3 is TGCGCCAGCAGCTACGGGACTAGCGGGGGAGGCGGGGAGACCCAGTACTTC. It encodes CASSYGTSGGGGETQYF. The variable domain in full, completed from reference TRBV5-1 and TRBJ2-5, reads KAGVTQTPRYLIKTRGQQVTLSCSPISGHRSVSWYQQTPGQGLQFLFEYFSETQRNKGNFPGRFSGRQFSNSRSEMNVSTLELGDSALYLCASSYGTSGGGGETQYFGPGTRLLVL.